Following are 25 T cell receptor beta chains from one sample sequenced in a study of T cell responses to AZD1222 COVID-19 vaccine. TCRdb keeps only in-frame clones here, not all; method: immunoSEQ multiplex PCR. The sample yields some 150,000 clones, just over 90% seen once. Specimen: peripheral blood, collected on day 0 of AZD1222 vaccination. These receptors all come from an adult in good health.

The chain employs TRBV7-3 and TRBJ2-3, with 8 bases fitting TRBD1. J lost 4 bases, V lost 4 bases, and 4 bases had no gene match. CDR3 length: 14 amino acids. Germline-derived CDR1 and CDR2 are SGHTA and FQGTGA. CDR3 in DNA: TGTGCCAGCAGCTACAGGGGGGTCTCAGATACGCAGTATTTT. Translation gives CASSYRGVSDTQYF.

This chain uses TRBV12-3 or TRBV12-4 with TRBJ2-5, with D perhaps matching TRBD2 (6 bases). Trimming stripped 6 bases from V and 1 base from J, with 6 bases between. CDR3 length: 12 residues. CDR3 coding DNA: TGTGCCAGCAGGGGACTCCAAGAGACCCAGTACTTC. Translation gives CASRGLQETQYF.

V is TRBV7-3 and J is TRBJ1-1; D not resolved. This CDR3 has 13 residues. Germline V gene lookup returns CDR1 SGHTA and CDR2 FQGTGA. The ends were cut back, 5 bases at V and 3 bases at J, with 10 bases in the middle. The CDR3 is CASSNRPDTEAFF. CDR3 DNA sequence: TGTGCCAGCAGCAACCGACCGGACACTGAAGCTTTCTTT. The full variable domain, rest sourced from reference TRBV7-3 and TRBJ1-1, is GAGVSQTPSNKVTEKGKYVELRCDPISGHTALYWYRQSLGQGPEFLIYFQGTGAADDSGLPNDRFFAVRPEGSVSTLKIQRTERGDSAVYLCASSNRPDTEAFFGQGTRLTVV.

The chain combines TRBV6-6 with TRBJ2-7, with 9 bases aligning to TRBD1. This CDR3 has 15 residues. Germline V gives CDR1 MNHNY, CDR2 SVGAGI (reference sequence). V was pared by 4 bases and J by 5 bases, with 9 bases of the junction left unmatched. This CDR3 is CASSSITGGFDEQYF. CDR3 sequence (DNA): TGTGCCAGCAGTTCTATTACAGGGGGCTTCGACGAGCAGTACTTC.

The chain joins TRBV5-4 to TRBJ2-1, with 9 bases aligning to TRBD2. Germline trimming cut 0 bases from V and 10 bases from J; bases unmatched to any gene: 11. CDR3 length: 16 amino acids. Per germline, CDR1 SGHNT and CDR2 YYREEE (reference sequence). The CDR3 loop is CASSLGGGGLAGEQFF. CDR3 nucleotides: TGTGCCAGCAGCTTGGGTGGTGGGGGACTAGCCGGCGAGCAGTTCTTC.

The chain employs TRBV2 and TRBJ1-1; D is unclear. CDR1 SNHLY and CDR2 FYNNEI come from the germline V gene. The CDR3 covers 14 residues. Trimming took 5 bases from V and 1 from J, leaving 11 bases between them. The CDR3 region is CASSQRRWNTEAFF. The CDR3 DNA follows: TGTGCCAGCAGTCAAAGGCGGTGGAACACTGAAGCTTTCTTT.

This clone has just one count. The chain employs TRBV10-3 and TRBJ1-2; TRBD1 might be the D (5 bases). V lost 4 bases, J lost 3 bases, and 12 bases lay in between. This CDR3 contains 14 residues. Germline V gene lookup returns CDR1 ENHRY and CDR2 SYGVKD. CDR3 amino acids: CAISVGDTYYGYTF. CDR3 bases: TGTGCCATCAGTGTAGGGGATACCTACTATGGCTACACCTTC.

J is TRBJ1-1 and V is TRBV5-5; 8 nucleotides agree with TRBD1. V lost 1 base, J lost 5 bases, and 10 bases stayed unmatched. Germline CDR1 is SGHKS and CDR2 is YYEKEE (reference sequence). The CDR3 has 16 residues. The CDR3 region is CASSLNFWTGRTEAFF. The CDR3 nucleotides read TGTGCCAGCAGCTTGAATTTTTGGACAGGGAGGACTGAAGCTTTCTTT. The complete variable domain, with remaining parts taken from reference TRBV5-5 and TRBJ1-1, reads DAGVTQSPTHLIKTRGQQVTLRCSPISGHKSVSWYQQVLGQGPQFIFQYYEKEERGRGNFPDRFSARQFPNYSSELNVNALLLGDSALYLCASSLNFWTGRTEAFFGQGTRLTVV.

The chain uses TRBV15 and TRBJ2-3; 7 bases fit TRBD2. V was pared by 0 bases and J by 0 bases, with 6 bases of the junction left unmatched. The V gene's germline CDR1 is LNHNV and CDR2 YYDKDF (reference sequence). The length of the CDR3 is 17 residues. CDR3 loop: CATSRDRLAVSTDTQYF. The DNA for the CDR3 is TGTGCCACCAGCAGAGATCGACTAGCAGTTAGCACAGATACGCAGTATTTT.

The rearrangement links TRBV29-1 to TRBJ2-4, with 8 bases fitting TRBD2. The J segment lost 8 bases and the V segment lost 4 bases, leaving 10 bases of the junction unmatched. Germline assignment: CDR1 SQVTM and CDR2 ANQGSEA. The CDR3 sequence is 14 residues long. The CDR3 DNA follows: TGCAGCGTTGTTGAGGCGGGAGGAGGGGACATTCAGTACTTC. Translation: CSVVEAGGGDIQYF.

The chain is built from TRBV7-9 and TRBJ2-1; TRBD1 matches at 7 bases. J gave up 2 bases and V 4 bases, and 8 bases lay outside the gene matches. The length of the CDR3 is 16 residues. The germline gives CDR1 SEHNR, CDR2 FQNEAQ (reference sequence). The CDR3 DNA reads as TGTGCCAGCAGCTCGGGACAGCCTAATCCCTACAATGAGCAGTTCTTC. Amino acid sequence: CASSSGQPNPYNEQFF. The full variable domain, its missing parts supplied by reference TRBV7-9 and TRBJ2-1, is DTGVSQNPRHKITKRGQNVTFRCDPISEHNRLYWYRQTLGQGPEFLTYFQNEAQLEKSRLLSDRFSAERPKGSFSTLEIQRTEQGDSAMYLCASSSGQPNPYNEQFFGPGTRLTVL.

This clone came up a few times. The J gene is TRBJ2-1, the V gene TRBV2; a possible D gene is TRBD1 (6 bases). CDR3 length: 15 residues. Germline loops: CDR1 SNHLY, CDR2 FYNNEI. V was clipped by 5 bases and J by 6 bases, with 17 bases between them. CDR3 in DNA: TGTGCCAGCAGTCAACAGGGCATCCTGACCAATGAGCAGTTCTTC. Amino acid sequence: CASSQQGILTNEQFF.

The chain recombines TRBV28 with TRBJ2-7; 7 bases are a match to TRBD2. Germline lookup yields CDR1 MDHEN and CDR2 SYDVKM. V trimming: 4 bases; J trimming: 6 bases; junction bases outside the gene matches: 12. There are 15 residues in the CDR3. The CDR3 nucleotides read TGTGCCAGCAGTTCCCCGGGAGCAGGCGGGGGCGAGCAGTACTTC. This codes for CASSSPGAGGGEQYF.

The rearrangement links TRBV15 to TRBJ1-1; D is uncertain. The germline V gene encodes CDR1 LNHNV and CDR2 YYDKDF (reference sequence). The V end lost 0 bases, the J end lost 3 bases, and 8 bases lay between the germline ends. This CDR3 is 14 amino acids long. CDR3 sequence: CATSRDSGYTEAFF. The CDR3 bases are TGTGCCACCAGCAGAGATTCGGGGTACACTGAAGCTTTCTTT.

In its sample, this clone was seen a few times. The chain combines TRBV29-1 with TRBJ2-6; D perhaps matches TRBD1 (6 bases). This CDR3 has 17 amino acids. Trimming took 1 base from V and 2 from J, leaving 15 bases between them. Germline assignment: CDR1 SQVTM and CDR2 ANQGSEA. The CDR3 loop is CSVEVGAWGAGANVLTF. The CDR3 bases are TGCAGCGTTGAAGTGGGGGCATGGGGCGCTGGGGCCAACGTCCTGACTTTC.

The gene calls are TRBV13 and TRBJ2-5, with TRBD2 matching over 14 bases. This CDR3 has 19 residues. The trim removed 6 bases at V and 1 base at J, leaving 13 bases unmatched. CDR1 and CDR2 (germline): PRHDT, FYEKMQ (reference sequence). CDR3: CASSYSGTSGSRRQETQYF. Here the CDR3 DNA reads TGTGCCAGCAGTTATTCCGGGACTAGCGGGAGTCGACGCCAAGAGACCCAGTACTTC.

The gene calls are TRBV5-4 and TRBJ2-5; a weak D match, TRBD2 (6 bases). CDR3 length: 14 amino acids. CDR1 is SGHNT and CDR2 is YYREEE in the germline V gene (reference sequence). Trimming stripped 0 bases from V and 5 bases from J, with 11 bases between. CDR3 nucleotides: TGTGCCAGCAGCTTGGATGGAGGGTCTGAGACCCAGTACTTC. It encodes CASSLDGGSETQYF.

This clone was counted once. V usage is TRBV5-4 and J usage is TRBJ1-4; 7 bases are shared with TRBD1. Germline V gene data show CDR1 as SGHNT and CDR2 as YYREEE (reference sequence). The length of the CDR3 is 16 residues. V was pared by 3 bases and J by 3 bases, with 8 bases of the junction left unmatched. CDR3 nucleotides: TGTGCCAGCAGCTCCCTCACAGGGGAGTCTAATGAAAAACTGTTTTTT. Amino acid sequence: CASSSLTGESNEKLFF.

V usage is TRBV5-1 and J usage is TRBJ2-1; tentatively, D is TRBD2 (6 bases). CDR1 SGHRS and CDR2 YFSETQ come from the germline V gene. V was clipped by 2 bases and J by 8 bases, with 17 bases between them. The CDR3 has 15 residues. The CDR3 DNA reads TGCGCCAGCAGCTTTTTCGTCGGAGGCGGGGATGAGCAGTTCTTC. It is translated as CASSFFVGGGDEQFF.

The chain recombines TRBV7-9 with TRBJ2-1, with 14 bases identical to TRBD2. Germline loops: CDR1 SEHNR, CDR2 FQNEAQ (reference sequence). This CDR3 region has 15 residues. Trimming cost V 5 bases and J 6 bases; bases outside gene matches: 3. The CDR3 DNA reads TGTGCCAGCAGCCCAGGACTAGCGGGAGGCAATGAGCAGTTCTTC. Its protein is CASSPGLAGGNEQFF.

The chain combines TRBV6-5 with TRBJ1-4; TRBD1 matches at 7 bases. The trim removed 6 bases at V and 8 bases at J, leaving 6 bases unmatched. Looked up from germline, CDR1 is MNHEY and CDR2 is SVGAGI. This CDR3 is built from 13 residues. The CDR3 DNA is TGTGCCAGCAGCAGAGGACAGGCGGAAAAACTGTTTTTT. It codes for CASSRGQAEKLFF.

The chain is built from TRBV30 and TRBJ2-3, with D perhaps matching TRBD2 (5 bases). CDR3 size: 13 residues. Trimming took off 4 bases at V and 4 bases at J, with 12 bases between the two ends. Germline loops: CDR1 GTSNPN, CDR2 SVGIG (reference sequence). The CDR3 reads CAWIASRPDTQYF. The CDR3, as DNA: TGTGCCTGGATCGCTAGCAGGCCAGATACGCAGTATTTT.

The chain joins TRBV2 to TRBJ2-7; D is perhaps TRBD1 or TRBD2 (5 bases each). The CDR3 loop spans 14 amino acids. Germline CDR1 and CDR2: SNHLY and FYNNEI. V was cut by 4 bases and J by 4 bases, with 14 bases left in between. The CDR3 region is CASSVEGEKYEQYF. The CDR3, as DNA: TGTGCCAGCAGTGTGGAAGGGGAGAAGTACGAGCAGTACTTC. Variable domain in full (rest from reference TRBV2 and TRBJ2-7): EPEVTQTPSHQVTQMGQEVILRCVPISNHLYFYWYRQILGQKVEFLVSFYNNEISEKSEIFDDQFSVERPDGSNFTLKIRSTKLEDSAMYFCASSVEGEKYEQYFGPGTRLTVT.

Written as DNA, the CDR3 is TGTGCCTGGATGGAACGGGTAGGAGTAGGAAAACTGTTTTTT. As protein: CAWMERVGVGKLFF. This chain uses TRBV30 with TRBJ1-4; D remains ambiguous. The CDR3 has 14 amino acids. V lost 4 bases, J lost 10 bases, and 19 bases lay in between. Looked up from germline, CDR1 is GTSNPN and CDR2 is SVGIG (reference sequence).

Note on this clone: This sequence may be a read error, since a much larger clone differs from it by one base. The V gene is TRBV6-2 or TRBV6-3, the J gene TRBJ2-3, with 7 nucleotides matching TRBD2. J gave up 0 bases and V 0 bases, and 0 bases lay outside the gene matches. In germline, CDR1 is MNHEY, CDR2 SVGEGT. This CDR3 is 15 amino acids long. This CDR3 is CASSYSSGSTDTQYF. The CDR3, as DNA: TGTGCCAGCAGTTACTCTAGCGGGAGCACAGATACGCAGTATTTT.